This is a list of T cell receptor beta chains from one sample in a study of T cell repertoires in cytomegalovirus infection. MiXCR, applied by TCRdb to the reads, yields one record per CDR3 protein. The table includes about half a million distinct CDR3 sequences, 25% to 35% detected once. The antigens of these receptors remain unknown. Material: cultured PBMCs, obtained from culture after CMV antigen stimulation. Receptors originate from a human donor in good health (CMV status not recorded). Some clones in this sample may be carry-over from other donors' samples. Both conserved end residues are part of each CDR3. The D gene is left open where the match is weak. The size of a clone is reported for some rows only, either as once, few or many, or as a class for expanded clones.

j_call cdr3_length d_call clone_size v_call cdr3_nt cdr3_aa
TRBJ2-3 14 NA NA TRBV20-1 TGCAGTGCCCCCCCGGTGGGTGCGCAAGATACGCAGTATTTT CSAPPVGAQDTQYF
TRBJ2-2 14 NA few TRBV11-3 TGTGCCAGCAGCTTATCTCAGCACACCGGGGAGCTGTTTTTT CASSLSQHTGELFF
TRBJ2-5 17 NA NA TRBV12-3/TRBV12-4 TGTGCCAGCAGTTTTTCGTATAACTTTGCCTCACAAGAGACCCAGTACTTC CASSFSYNFASQETQYF
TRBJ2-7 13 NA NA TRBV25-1 TGTGCCAGCAGCGAGGTGGGGGGATACGAGCAGTACTTC CASSEVGGYEQYF
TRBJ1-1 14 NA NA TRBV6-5 TGTGCCAGCAGTTACGAAAGGGGGTGGACTGAAGCTTTCTTT CASSYERGWTEAFF
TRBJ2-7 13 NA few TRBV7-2 TGTGCCAGCAGCTACGGGTTCTCCTACGAGCAGTACTTC CASSYGFSYEQYF
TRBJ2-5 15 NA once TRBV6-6 TGTGCCAGCAGTCCTACTTCGACGCGGCGGGAGACCCAGTACTTC CASSPTSTRRETQYF
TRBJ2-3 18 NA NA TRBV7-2 TGTGCCAGCAGCTTAGATATTCCCCGGTTGACCCGCACAGATACGCAGTATTTT CASSLDIPRLTRTDTQYF
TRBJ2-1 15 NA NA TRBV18 TGTGCCAGCTCACCTCGGGACGCCTGGAGCAATGAGCAGTTCTTC CASSPRDAWSNEQFF
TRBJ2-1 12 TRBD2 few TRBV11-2 TGTGCCAGCAGCAGGCGGGAGAATGAGCAGTTCTTC CASSRRENEQFF
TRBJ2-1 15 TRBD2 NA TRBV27 TGTGCCAGCAGTCAGGGGCTAGCGGGAGTCCATGAGCAGTTCTTC CASSQGLAGVHEQFF
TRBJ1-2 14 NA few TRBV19 TGTGCCAGTAGGGTTCAGGGATCCAACTATGGCTACACCTTC CASRVQGSNYGYTF
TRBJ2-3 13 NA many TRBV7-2 TGTGCCAGCAGCCGACTATTTCGAGATACGCAGTATTTT CASSRLFRDTQYF
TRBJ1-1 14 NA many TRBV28 TGTGCCAGCAGTTTACCGGGGGCGGGCACTGAAGCTTTCTTT CASSLPGAGTEAFF
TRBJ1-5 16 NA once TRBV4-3 TGCGCCAGCAGCCAAGATCTGAAAGGGAGCAATCAGCCCCAGCATTTT CASSQDLKGSNQPQHF
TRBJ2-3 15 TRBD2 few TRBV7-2 TGTGCCAGCAGCTCATTAGCGGGTCGTCCAGATACGCAGTATTTT CASSSLAGRPDTQYF
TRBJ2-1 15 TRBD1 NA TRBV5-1 TGCGCCAGCAGCTTGGCTCAGGGGGCTATAAATGAGCAGTTCTTC CASSLAQGAINEQFF
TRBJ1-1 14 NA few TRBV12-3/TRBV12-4 TGTGCCAGCAGTTTAGGCGCAATGAACACTGAAGCTTTCTTT CASSLGAMNTEAFF
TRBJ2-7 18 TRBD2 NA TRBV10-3 TGTGCCATCAGTGAGTCGGATACTAGCGGGAGGATCTCCTACGAGCAGTACTTC CAISESDTSGRISYEQYF
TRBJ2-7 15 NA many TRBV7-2 TGTGCCAGCAGCTTAAGTGGCGGGCTGTCCTACGAGCAGTACTTC CASSLSGGLSYEQYF
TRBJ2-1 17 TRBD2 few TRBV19 TGTGCCAGTAGTATTGAGCTAGCGGTCACCTCCTACAATGAGCAGTTCTTC CASSIELAVTSYNEQFF
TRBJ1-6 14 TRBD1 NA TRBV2 TGTGCCAGCCTCGGACAGGGTTTCGCTTCACCCCTCCACTTT CASLGQGFASPLHF
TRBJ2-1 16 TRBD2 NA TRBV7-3 TGTGCCAGCAGCTTATGGCTAGCGGGAGCTACCGCTAAGCAGTTCTTC CASSLWLAGATAKQFF
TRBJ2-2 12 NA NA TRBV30 TGTGCCTGGGGGCCTAACACCGGGGAGCTGTTTTTT CAWGPNTGELFF
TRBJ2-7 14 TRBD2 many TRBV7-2 TGTGCCAGCACCTTCTCGGGAGGGGGTTACGAGCAGTACTTC CASTFSGGGYEQYF
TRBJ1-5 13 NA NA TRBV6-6 TGTGCCAGCAGTTACAAGCGGGGGCAGCCCCAGCATTTT CASSYKRGQPQHF
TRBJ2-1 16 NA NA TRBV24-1 TGTGCCACCAGTGATTTGTATAGCGTAGGGGTCAATGAGCAGTTCTTC CATSDLYSVGVNEQFF
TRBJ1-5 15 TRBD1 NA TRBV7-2 TGTGCCAGCAGCCTGGGACAGGGAGGGAGTCAGCCCCAGCATTTT CASSLGQGGSQPQHF
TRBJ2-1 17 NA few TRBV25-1 TGTGCCAGCAGTGGTACGGGGGCAGGGGGGGTCTACAATGAGCAGTTCTTC CASSGTGAGGVYNEQFF
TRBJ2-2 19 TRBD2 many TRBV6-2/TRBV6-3 TGTGCCAGCAGTTACTCGCAGCTAGCGGGAGGCCCGAACACCGGGGAGCTGTTTTTT CASSYSQLAGGPNTGELFF
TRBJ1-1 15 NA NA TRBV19 TGTGCCAGTAGGATTACTCCACAGACGAACACTGAAGCTTTCTTT CASRITPQTNTEAFF
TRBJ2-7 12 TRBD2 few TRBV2 TGTGCCAGCAGTGTAGCGGGGCTCGAGCAGTACTTC CASSVAGLEQYF
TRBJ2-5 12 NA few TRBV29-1 TGCAGCGGGGACAAACTCCAAGAGACCCAGTACTTC CSGDKLQETQYF
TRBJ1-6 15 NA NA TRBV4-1 TGCGCCAGCAGCCAAGACCGGGTGGGGAGTTCACCCCTCCACTTT CASSQDRVGSSPLHF
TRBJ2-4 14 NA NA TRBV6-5 TGTGCCAGCAGTTGGGGGTCCACCAAAAACATTCAGTACTTC CASSWGSTKNIQYF
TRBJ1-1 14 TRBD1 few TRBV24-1 TGTGCCACCAGGGAGACAGGGATGAACACTGAAGCTTTCTTT CATRETGMNTEAFF
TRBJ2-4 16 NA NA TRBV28 TGTGCCAGCAGTTCGGAAACCCACCTAGCCAAAAACATTCAGTACTTC CASSSETHLAKNIQYF
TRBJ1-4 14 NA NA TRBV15 TGTGCCACCAGCAGAGAGGGCGGTAGGGAAAAACTGTTTTTT CATSREGGREKLFF
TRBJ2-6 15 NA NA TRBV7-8 TGTGCCAGCAGCTTGGAATTCTCTGGGGCCAACGTCCTGACTTTC CASSLEFSGANVLTF
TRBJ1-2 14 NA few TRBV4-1 TGCGCCAGCAGCGTCATTGGCCAGCAGGCTGGCTACACCTTC CASSVIGQQAGYTF
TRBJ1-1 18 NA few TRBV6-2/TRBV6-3 TGTGCCAGCAGTTCCCTTCGACACAGGAGACCGTTGGACACTGAAGCTTTCTTT CASSSLRHRRPLDTEAFF
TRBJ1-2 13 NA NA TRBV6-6 TGTGCCAGCAGCCCAAACGTCCGGGGTGGCTACACCTTC CASSPNVRGGYTF
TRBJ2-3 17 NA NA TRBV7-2 TGTGCCAGCAGCTTAGAGCAGTTTAGAGGAAACACAGATACGCAGTATTTT CASSLEQFRGNTDTQYF
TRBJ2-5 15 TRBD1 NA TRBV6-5 TGTGCCAGCAGGACCGGGACAGGGGGCTATGAGACCCAGTACTTC CASRTGTGGYETQYF
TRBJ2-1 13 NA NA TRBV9 TGTGCCAGCAGCGTAGACGGAAGGGGTGAGCAGTTCTTC CASSVDGRGEQFF
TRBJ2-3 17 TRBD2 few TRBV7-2 TGTGCCAGCAGCTTAGGGACTAGCGGGGCTAGCACAGATACGCAGTATTTT CASSLGTSGASTDTQYF
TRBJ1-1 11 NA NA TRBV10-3 TGTGCCATCTCGGCGGGAACTGAAGCTTTCTTT CAISAGTEAFF
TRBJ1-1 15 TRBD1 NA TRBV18 TGTGCCAGCTCATCTTCCAGGGGGCTGGACACTGAAGCTTTCTTT CASSSSRGLDTEAFF
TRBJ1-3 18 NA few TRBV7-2 TGTGCCAGCAGCTTAGTCAGGTCGGCAGACATCTCTGGAAACACCATATATTTT CASSLVRSADISGNTIYF
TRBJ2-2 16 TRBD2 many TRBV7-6 TGTGCCAGCAGTGGAGCGGGAGGGCCTGAAACCGGGGAGCTGTTTTTT CASSGAGGPETGELFF
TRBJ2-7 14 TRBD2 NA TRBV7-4 TGTGCCAGCAGCTACCAACTAGCGGGGGCCGGGGAGTACTTC CASSYQLAGAGEYF
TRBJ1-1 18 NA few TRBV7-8 TGTGCCAGCAGCTTAGCGAGCGGGCGGACAGCCGCGGGTGCTGAAGCTTTCTTT CASSLASGRTAAGAEAFF